This TCR beta chain was sequenced in a study of beta chain features in type 1 diabetes. This clone has just a few counts. Germline V lookup: CDR1 MDHEN, CDR2 SYDVKM. Trimming removed 2 bases at V and 4 bases at J, with 11 bases between. The length of the CDR3 is 14 residues. The sequenced template was cDNA made from the entire isolated RNA. Sequencing used immunoSEQ multiplex PCR; TCRdb keeps in-frame clones, though not all of them. Counted here are around 450,000 clones, more than 9.5% occurring once; the ten biggest clones make up over 0.035%. The authors sorted CD4+ naive, central memory, regulatory and stem cell-like memory cells via CD45RO/CCR7/CD25/CD127/CD95/CD27.

This chain uses TRBV28 with TRBJ2-5; the D is unclear. What was sequenced was naive CD4+ T cells from blood. The sequence was obtained from a woman younger than 30 in good health. This CDR3 reads CASSLGQWVETQYF. CDR3 bases: TGTGCCAGCAGTTTAGGTCAGTGGGTAGAGACCCAGTACTTC.